This TCR beta chain was observed in a study of a mutant IDH1 vaccine in newly diagnosed glioma. Study in general: Standard pretreatment was either radiotherapy, temozolomide, or, for most, radiochemotherapy with temozolomide. Overall study findings and caveats: Seemingly, top peripheral T cell clonotype changes bore no relation to pseudoprogression.

Germline-derived CDR1 and CDR2 are MGHRA and YSYEKL. This CDR3 region has 14 residues. Trimming took 8 bases from V and 2 from J, leaving 14 bases between them. Stated time point: baseline, week 1 (first vaccination visit). Treatment defined: pre-vaccination baseline after standard-of-care therapy. New WHO grade 3 or 4 astrocytomas that were IDH1-mutant and ATRX-lost had been found in donors. TCRdb's copy holds only in-frame clones and misses some; the assay was immunoSEQ multiplex PCR. In the table there are around 15,000 clones, around four fifths of which are singletons. To note about this clone: The antigen is unknown.

The sequenced sample was PBMCs, obtained from a glioma patient treated with radiotherapy, temozolomide or both. This clonotype was sampled from a man in his forties or fifties with glioma. The rearrangement joins TRBV4-1 to TRBJ2-3; maybe TRBD2 (6 bases). The CDR3 protein is CASWRGGTTDTQYF. The CDR3 DNA sequence: TGCGCCAGCTGGCGTGGCGGGACCACAGATACGCAGTATTTT.